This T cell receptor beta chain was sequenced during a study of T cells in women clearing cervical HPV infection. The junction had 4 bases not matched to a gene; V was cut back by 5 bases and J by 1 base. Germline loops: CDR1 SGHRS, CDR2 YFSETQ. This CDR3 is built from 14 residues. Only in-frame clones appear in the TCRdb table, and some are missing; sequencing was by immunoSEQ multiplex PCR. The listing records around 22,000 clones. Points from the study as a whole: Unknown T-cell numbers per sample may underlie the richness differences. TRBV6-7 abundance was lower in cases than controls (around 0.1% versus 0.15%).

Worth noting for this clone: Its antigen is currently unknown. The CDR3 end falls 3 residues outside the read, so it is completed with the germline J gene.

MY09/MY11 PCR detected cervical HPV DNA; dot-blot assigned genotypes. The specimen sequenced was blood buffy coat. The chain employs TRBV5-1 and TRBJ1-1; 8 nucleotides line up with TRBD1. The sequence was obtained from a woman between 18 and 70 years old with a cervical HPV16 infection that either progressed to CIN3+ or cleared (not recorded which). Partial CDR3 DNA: TGCGCCAGCAGACTACAGGGGGAGAACACTGAA. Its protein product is CASRLQGENTE. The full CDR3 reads CASRLQGENTEAFF. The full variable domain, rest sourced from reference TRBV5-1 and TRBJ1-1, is KAGVTQTPRYLIKTRGQQVTLSCSPISGHRSVSWYQQTPGQGLQFLFEYFSETQRNKGNFPGRFSGRQFSNSRSEMNVSTLELGDSALYLCASRLQGENTEAFFGQGTRLTVV.